The clone carrying this TCR beta chain has a handful of counts. What it recognizes is unknown. The CDR3 is 14 amino acids. Germline CDR1 is SEHNR and CDR2 is FQNEAQ (reference sequence). The V end was cut by 5 bases, the J end by 12 bases, with 19 bases between. These data belong to a study of T cells in Graves' hyperthyroidism and ophthalmopathy. Over 18 months, lack of ophthalmopathy progression marked Graves' hyperthyroidism as stable. Orbital computed tomography, thyroid ultrasound, serum thyroxine and TRAb, and clinical symptoms together informed the diagnoses. This sample holds PBMCs from roughly 10 ml fresh peripheral blood. Notes on the study in general: Ophthalmopathy was identified by the model a median approximately 6.4 months ahead of onset.

Regions amplified from RNA transcripts were the TCR beta CDR3 regions. Carried out on the TCR CDR3, a first-round RT-PCR used the HTBI primer set. TCRdb redid the calling of the multiplex PCR reads with MiXCR, one entry per CDR3 protein. The data hold about 380,000 distinct CDR3 sequences, with over 11% observed a single time. The TCR originated in a woman aged 55-69 years with Graves' hyperthyroidism. The sequencing input was blood. This chain joins TRBV7-9 and TRBJ1-4; D is ambiguous. CDR3 bases: TGTGCCAGCAGCCCCCCCCGGGCAGGCGAGGAACTGTTTTTT. Protein sequence: CASSPPRAGEELFF.